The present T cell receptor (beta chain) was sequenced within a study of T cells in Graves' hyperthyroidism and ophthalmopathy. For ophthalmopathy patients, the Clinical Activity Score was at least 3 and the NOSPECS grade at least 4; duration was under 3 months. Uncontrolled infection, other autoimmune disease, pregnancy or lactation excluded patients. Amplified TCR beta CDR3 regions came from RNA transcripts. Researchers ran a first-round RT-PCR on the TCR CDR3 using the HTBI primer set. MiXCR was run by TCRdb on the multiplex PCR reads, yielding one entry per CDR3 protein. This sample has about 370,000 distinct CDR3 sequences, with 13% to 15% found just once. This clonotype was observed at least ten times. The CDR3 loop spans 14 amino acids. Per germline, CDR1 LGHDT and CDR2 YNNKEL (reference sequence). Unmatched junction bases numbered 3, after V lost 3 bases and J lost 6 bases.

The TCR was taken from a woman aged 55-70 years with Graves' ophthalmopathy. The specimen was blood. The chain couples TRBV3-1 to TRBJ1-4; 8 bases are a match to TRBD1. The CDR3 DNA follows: TGTGCCAGCAGCCACCCGGACAGGGATGAAAAACTGTTTTTT. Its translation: CASSHPDRDEKLFF.